The clone carrying this TCR beta chain was counted at least ten times. Its antigen is still unknown. This CDR3 is 16 amino acids long. The V and J ends lost 5 bases and 2 bases, in that order; junction bases with no gene match: 6. CDR1 is SGHKS, CDR2 YYEKEE, per germline (reference sequence). The sample originates from a study of neurological immune-mediated disorders. Study results and limitations: None of the CDR3 amino acid sequences of expanded clones were shared across subjects, and this suggested private repertoires in all groups.

TCRdb independently ran MiXCR on the 5' RACE reads; one entry per CDR3 protein. Of 18,000 or so distinct CDR3 sequences in the sample, around 15% are singletons; the top ten hold almost 8%. The chain links TRBV5-5 to TRBJ2-2, with 10 nucleotides matching TRBD1. The origin of this receptor is a woman aged 55-69 years with HTLV-1-associated myelopathy (HAM/TSP). Sequencing used CD4+ T cells from blood. The CDR3 reads CASSFDRGPNTGELFF. The CDR3 coding sequence is TGTGCCAGCAGTTTCGACAGGGGGCCTAACACCGGGGAGCTGTTTTTT. Full variable domain (remainder filled in from reference TRBV5-5 and TRBJ2-2): DAGVTQSPTHLIKTRGQQVTLRCSPISGHKSVSWYQQVLGQGPQFIFQYYEKEERGRGNFPDRFSARQFPNYSSELNVNALLLGDSALYLCASSFDRGPNTGELFFGEGSRLTVL.